What follows describes a single T cell receptor beta chain. Using immunoSEQ multiplex PCR, the repertoire was profiled, and TCRdb retains in-frame clones only, with some absent. The repertoire has about 140,000 clones, around 85% of them found once; the top ten carry around 10%. These data are taken from a study of control samples from healthy donors and cancer patients. Germline CDR1 reads LNHNV; CDR2 reads YYDKDF (reference sequence). CDR3 length: 17 residues. Deletions cut 0 bases from V and 3 bases from J, with 16 bases between. The sample was blood. This sequence joins TRBV15 and TRBJ2-3; a possible D gene is TRBD1 (5 bases). The origin of this receptor is a woman aged 25 to 45 in good health. The CDR3 bases are TGTGCCACCAGCAGAGATGGCGCCAGGGCAGCAACAGATACGCAGTATTTT. Translation: CATSRDGARAATDTQYF.